These 2 T cell receptor beta chains were all obtained from the same sample, sequenced in a study of blood T cells in healthy people across ages. A J-beta primer mix and a sample-barcoded 5' primer were used in a second PCR of about 7 to 12 cycles. In TCRdb, the 5' RACE reads were re-called with MiXCR into one record per CDR3 protein. The sample contains approximately 760,000 distinct CDR3 sequences, around a quarter of which appear only once. These same data were also listed under a study on T cells of mothers and their children.

The sample comprised blood. The origin of the receptors is a boy between 10 and 17 years old in good health.

The chain is built from TRBV2 and TRBJ1-4; maybe TRBD1 (5 bases). V lost 3 bases to trimming and J lost 6 bases, with 8 bases between them. Per the germline V gene, CDR1 is SNHLY and CDR2 is FYNNEI. The length of the CDR3 is 13 residues. The CDR3 DNA reads TGTGCCAGCAGTGAGGTGGGGGATGAAAAACTGTTTTTT. This codes for CASSEVGDEKLFF.

The chain has TRBV7-8 and TRBJ1-2; D remains ambiguous. The V gene lost 5 bases and the J gene lost 4 bases, with 14 bases spanning the gap. CDR3 length: 14 residues. Germline V gene lookup returns CDR1 SGHVS and CDR2 FQNEAQ. CDR3 in amino acids: CASSGRLGGYGYTF. In DNA, the CDR3 is TGTGCCAGCAGCGGGCGTCTAGGAGGCTATGGCTACACCTTC. Based on the CDR3 plus reference TRBV7-8 and TRBJ1-2, the full variable domain is GAGVSQSPRYKVAKRGQDVALRCDPISGHVSLFWYQQALGQGPEFLTYFQNEAQLDKSGLPSDRFFAERPEGSVSTLKIQRTQQEDSAVYLCASSGRLGGYGYTFGSGTRLTVV.